The clone carrying this TCR delta chain came up a few times. Its cognate antigen is unknown. With a much larger clone just one base away, this may be a read error. Sequencing covered both gamma and delta TCR chains per sample. TCRdb re-analyzed the multiplex PCR reads via CATT. The profile shows roughly 48,000 delta-chain clones, 1.6% of them singletons. The germline V and J ends were trimmed by 3 bases and 4 bases, with 21 bases remaining between them. CDR3 length equals 17 residues. From germline, CDR1 is TSWWSYY and CDR2 QGS. This entry is derived from a study of γδ T cells in repeated Plasmodium falciparum infection. Study as a whole: Four controlled malaria infections with P. falciparum NF54 spanned about 600 days. Study results and caveats: Repeated controlled infections reportedly drove waves of new clonotype selection in Vdelta2-negative, mostly Vdelta1+, gammadelta repertoires.

Flow sorting of PBMC yielded separate Vgamma9/Vdelta2+ and Vdelta2-negative gammadelta T cell populations for bulk repertoire analysis. The sequencing input was gamma-delta T cells from blood. This TCR came from a pool of human donors (malaria-infected and uninfected, not separated). V and J are TRDV1 and TRDJ1, with D perhaps TRDD2 (5 bases). TCRdb supplies no J gene; here it was assigned by aligning the nucleotide sequence to germline. The chain's CDR3 is CALGEATFSPYRDKLIF. The DNA for the CDR3 is TGTGCTCTTGGGGAGGCTACGTTCAGCCCCTACCGCGATAAACTCATCTTT.